The sequence of this T cell receptor beta chain was determined in a study of CD8+ T cells in alopecia areata. Study context: Twice a day, 5 to 10 mg of oral tofacitinib was administered to treated patients.

The junction had 1 base not matched to a gene; V was cut back by 5 bases and J by 3 bases. CDR3 length: 12 amino acids. The germline V gene has CDR1 LNHNV and CDR2 YYDKDF (reference sequence). Treatment here: oral pan-JAK inhibitor, 5-10 mg twice daily. As part of sample collection, lesional scalp punch biopsies and peripheral blood were taken from alopecia areata patients. The sequencing template was cDNA reverse transcribed from extracted RNA. TCRdb's table, derived via immunoSEQ multiplex PCR, lists solely in-frame clones and lacks some. The sample lists fewer than 110,000 clones, about 61% occurring once.

Material: CD8+ T cells sorted from blood, obtained at approximately week 61, from a patient treated with tofacitinib. This sequence joins TRBV15 and TRBJ2-7; 7 nucleotides match TRBD2. The clonotype was recovered from a human donor with alopecia areata. In DNA form, the CDR3 reads TGTGCCACCAGCCCGGGAGGCTACGAGCAGTACTTC. Translated: CATSPGGYEQYF.